The 23 T cell receptor beta chains below all came from one sample that was sequenced in a study of cytomegalovirus exposure and HLA in healthy donors. Assay used: immunoSEQ multiplex PCR; TCRdb lists only in-frame clones, some missing. The repertoire holds roughly 130,000 clones, roughly nine tenths seen once, with 9% in the top ten. The sample was PBMCs. The receptors stem from a woman in her late teens or twenties in good health and CMV-seropositive.

The chain joins TRBV27 to TRBJ2-3; a possible D gene is TRBD1 (5 bases). Germline CDR1 reads MNHEY; CDR2 reads SMNVEV (reference sequence). The CDR3 has 14 residues. Deletions cut 7 bases from V and 5 bases from J, with 16 bases between. CDR3 in amino acids: CASTPDIWGDTQYF. In DNA form, the CDR3 reads TGTGCCAGCACCCCGGACATTTGGGGAGATACGCAGTATTTT.

V and J are TRBV7-9 and TRBJ2-3; 7 bases are shared with TRBD2. Germline CDR1 SEHNR, CDR2 FQNEAQ (reference sequence). J was trimmed by 1 base and V by 4 bases; bases with no gene match: 14. This CDR3 has 18 amino acids. CDR3 protein: CASSSPLAREAGTDTQYF. The CDR3 DNA reads as TGTGCCAGCAGCTCCCCCCTAGCACGGGAGGCTGGCACAGATACGCAGTATTTT.

This clone was detected only once. The chain has TRBV9 and TRBJ2-7; the D gene is possibly TRBD1 (7 bases). Germline assignment: CDR1 SGDLS and CDR2 YYNGEE. This CDR3 has 16 amino acids. Between the trimmed V and J ends, which lost 3 bases and 7 bases, there was a span of 23 bases. CDR3 nucleotides: TGTGCCAGCAGCGCGGAGGGGGCTGTGCACCGGAGTGAGCAGTACTTC. Its protein product is CASSAEGAVHRSEQYF.

The CDR3 DNA reads as TGTGCCAGCAGTCCTCCTAGCGGGGCCGGTTCGGAGACCCAGTACTTC. Its translation: CASSPPSGAGSETQYF. The chain recombines TRBV2 with TRBJ2-5, with TRBD2 matching over 9 bases. The germline V gene has CDR1 SNHLY and CDR2 FYNNEI. V was clipped by 5 bases and J by 5 bases; unmatched bases: 12. CDR3 length equals 16 residues. Based on the CDR3 plus reference TRBV2 and TRBJ2-5, the full variable domain is EPEVTQTPSHQVTQMGQEVILRCVPISNHLYFYWYRQILGQKVEFLVSFYNNEISEKSEIFDDQFSVERPDGSNFTLKIRSTKLEDSAMYFCASSPPSGAGSETQYFGPGTRLLVL.

This sequence joins TRBV5-3 and TRBJ2-2; D is ambiguous. TRBV5-3 is an ORF for which the function is uncertain. Trimming left V 2 bases short and J 6 bases short, with 14 bases between. CDR3 length equals 15 residues. Here the CDR3 reads CARSFVSPSAGELFF. The CDR3 nucleotides read TGTGCCAGAAGCTTCGTCTCCCCGAGCGCCGGGGAGCTGTTTTTT.

The chain employs TRBV13 and TRBJ2-2, with D maybe TRBD1 (6 bases). CDR1 is PRHDT, CDR2 FYEKMQ, per germline (reference sequence). V was trimmed by 1 base and J by 6 bases, leaving 12 bases between them. This CDR3 comprises 15 residues. As DNA, the CDR3 is TGTGCCAGCAGCTTAGATCAGGGGTTGGCCGGGGAGCTGTTTTTT. This translates into CASSLDQGLAGELFF. Filled out from reference TRBV13 and TRBJ2-2, the complete variable domain reads AAGVIQSPRHLIKEKRETATLKCYPIPRHDTVYWYQQGPGQDPQFLISFYEKMQSDKGSIPDRFSAQQFSDYHSELNMSSLELGDSALYFCASSLDQGLAGELFFGEGSRLTVL.

The chain has TRBV6-1 and TRBJ1-1; D gene uncertain. V lost 2 bases, J lost 2 bases, and 15 bases lay in between. The CDR3 totals 16 residues. Germline CDR1 and CDR2: MNHNS and SASEGT. The CDR3 DNA reads as TGTGCCAGCAGTGAAATCGGGGTAGGCGCAAACACTGAAGCTTTCTTT. Translation gives CASSEIGVGANTEAFF.

This chain connects TRBV5-1 to TRBJ1-4, with 7 bases matching TRBD1. The CDR3 length is 13 residues. Germline V gives CDR1 SGHRS, CDR2 YFSETQ. V lost 5 bases to trimming and J lost 5 bases; unmatched junction nucleotides: 3. The CDR3 sequence: CASSTGANEKLFF. CDR3 DNA sequence: TGCGCCAGCAGTACAGGGGCGAATGAAAAACTGTTTTTT.

V gene TRBV4-3 combines with J gene TRBJ2-5; 9 nucleotides line up with TRBD1. The J call could be wrong; TRBJ2-7 is a better fit for the DNA end. The V gene's germline CDR1 is LGHNA and CDR2 YSLEER. CDR3 length: 16 amino acids. CDR3 residues: CASSQVWGQGPDEQYF. CDR3 in DNA: TGCGCCAGCAGCCAAGTCTGGGGACAGGGCCCCGACGAGCAGTACTTC.

The V call is TRBV5-8, the J call TRBJ1-5; the match to TRBD1 covers 7 bases. The CDR3 runs 15 residues. The junction had 4 bases not matched to a gene; V was cut back by 4 bases and J by 0 bases. Germline V lookup: CDR1 SGHTS, CDR2 YDEGEE. The CDR3 is CASSQGTVSNQPQHF. CDR3 bases: TGTGCCAGCAGCCAAGGGACAGTTAGCAATCAGCCCCAGCATTTT.

This clone was seen just once. The genes are TRBV28 and TRBJ2-7; 9 bases fit TRBD2. V gave up 7 bases and J gave up 0 bases; unmatched junction bases: 7. The CDR3 has 15 amino acids. Germline CDR1 and CDR2: MDHEN and SYDVKM. Here the CDR3 DNA reads TGTGCCAGCACTAGCGGGGCTAGGAGCTCCTACGAGCAGTACTTC. Encoded protein: CASTSGARSSYEQYF.

This clone has only a few counts. This chain uses TRBV7-9 with TRBJ2-1, with TRBD2 identical over 8 bases. Germline V lookup: CDR1 SEHNR, CDR2 FQNEAQ (reference sequence). This CDR3 comprises 16 residues. Trimming cost V 5 bases and J 0 bases; bases outside gene matches: 6. The CDR3: CASSPGGAYSYNEQFF. The DNA of the CDR3 is TGTGCCAGCAGCCCCGGGGGGGCGTACTCCTACAATGAGCAGTTCTTC.

The rearrangement uses TRBV7-9 and TRBJ1-2, with D tentatively TRBD1 (6 bases). V lost 5 bases, J lost 5 bases, and 21 bases lay in between. CDR3 length equals 16 residues. Germline V gene sequence: CDR1 SEHNR, CDR2 FQNEAQ (reference sequence). The CDR3 region is CASSPGPGDPIYGYTF. The DNA for the CDR3 is TGTGCCAGCAGCCCGGGGCCAGGGGATCCTATTTATGGCTACACCTTC.

The gene calls are TRBV6-1 and TRBJ1-6, with a weak D call TRBD1 (6 bases). Deletions cut 3 bases from V and 6 bases from J, with 18 bases between. The CDR3 is made up of 17 amino acids. The germline V gene has CDR1 MNHNS and CDR2 SASEGT. The DNA for the CDR3 is TGTGCCAGCAGTGACCCGACACAGGACAGCCCTAATTCACCCCTCCACTTT. Residues: CASSDPTQDSPNSPLHF.

This chain joins TRBV18 and TRBJ2-7; tentative D call: TRBD1 (6 bases). CDR3 size: 14 residues. CDR1 is KGHSH, CDR2 LQKENI, per germline. V lost 3 bases, J lost 1 base, and 10 bases lay in between. DNA for the CDR3: TGTGCCAGCTCACCCGTGGACAGATCCTACGAGCAGTACTTC. Translation gives CASSPVDRSYEQYF.

The genes are TRBV11-2 and TRBJ2-7; weak D call: TRBD2 (6 bases). The CDR3 consists of 15 residues. V was shortened by 4 bases and J by 1 base, with 14 bases between the two germline ends. Germline V gives CDR1 SGHAT, CDR2 FQNNGV. CDR3 protein: CASSSPRGKSYEQYF. CDR3 nucleotides: TGTGCCAGCAGCTCGCCGCGGGGAAAATCCTACGAGCAGTACTTC.

CDR3 nucleotides: TGTGCCAGCAGCCCTCGGACGGGAAACTATGGCTACACCTTC. It translates to CASSPRTGNYGYTF. The J gene is TRBJ1-2, the V gene TRBV7-9, with D unresolved. V gave up 5 bases and J gave up 2 bases, with 12 bases separating them. The CDR3 has 14 residues. Germline values: CDR1 SEHNR, CDR2 FQNEAQ (reference sequence).

The chain carries TRBV6-7 and TRBJ2-2; TRBD2 agrees at 9 bases. TRBV6-7 is recorded as an ORF, its role being uncertain. Trimming took 5 bases from V and 1 from J; bases not matched to a gene: 2. The CDR3 totals 15 residues. The CDR3 protein is CASSSSGGNTGELFF. The CDR3 DNA follows: TGTGCCAGCAGTAGTAGCGGGGGGAACACCGGGGAGCTGTTTTTT.

V gene TRBV19 combines with J gene TRBJ2-4; D is possibly TRBD1 (6 bases). The germline CDR1 and CDR2 sequences are LNHDA and SQIVND (reference sequence). V gave up 7 bases and J gave up 4 bases, with 17 bases separating them. The length of the CDR3 is 15 residues. CDR3 sequence: CASTNPGAAKNIQYF. DNA of the CDR3: TGTGCCAGTACGAACCCAGGGGCGGCGAAAAACATTCAGTACTTC.

This clone came up once. The chain links TRBV9 to TRBJ2-1, with 7 positions matching TRBD1. J was trimmed by 0 bases and V by 4 bases; bases with no gene match: 7. The germline V gene encodes CDR1 SGDLS and CDR2 YYNGEE. The CDR3 contains 16 residues. CDR3: CASSLSGTASYNEQFF. CDR3 sequence (DNA): TGTGCCAGCAGCCTTTCCGGGACAGCCTCCTACAATGAGCAGTTCTTC.

V gene TRBV28 combines with J gene TRBJ1-6; a possible D gene is TRBD1 (5 bases). The V end lost 6 bases, the J end lost 4 bases, and 10 bases lay between the germline ends. Germline CDR1 MDHEN, CDR2 SYDVKM. This CDR3 is built from 14 residues. CDR3 sequence: CASSQRGYNSPLHF. DNA for the CDR3: TGTGCCAGCAGCCAAAGGGGATATAATTCACCCCTCCACTTT.

This clone came up a few times. This sequence joins TRBV6-5 and TRBJ2-7, with a possible D match to TRBD2 (6 bases). The germline V and J ends were trimmed by 5 bases and 2 bases, with 13 bases remaining between them. Germline lookup yields CDR1 MNHEY and CDR2 SVGAGI. The CDR3 totals 14 residues. The CDR3 loop reads CASSPQSGAYEQYF. Written as DNA, the CDR3 is TGTGCCAGCAGTCCTCAATCGGGGGCCTACGAGCAGTACTTC.

This rearrangement joins TRBV30 to TRBJ1-3, with 10 bases identical to TRBD1. The junction had 5 bases not matched to a gene; V was cut back by 2 bases and J by 4 bases. Germline values: CDR1 GTSNPN, CDR2 SVGIG (reference sequence). This CDR3 region has 15 residues. CDR3 nucleotide sequence: TGTGCCTGGAGTCGGGGACAGGGGAAGGGAAACACCATATATTTT. It translates to CAWSRGQGKGNTIYF.